This entry describes one TCR beta chain. Random hexamers primed reverse transcription of about 0.5 to 1 ug RNA. One entry per CDR3 protein, called by TCRdb with MiXCR from the immunoSEQ multiplex PCR reads. The sample yields around 200,000 distinct CDR3 sequences, 95% seen once. The V gene lost 2 bases and the J gene lost 7 bases, with 9 bases spanning the gap. Looked up from germline, CDR1 is LGHDT and CDR2 is YNNKEL (reference sequence). The CDR3 loop spans 13 amino acids. This sample was included in a study of CD8 T cells in Susac syndrome. The multiple sclerosis controls comprised treatment-naive patients whose relapsing-remitting disease was stable or active.

The rearrangement joins TRBV3-1 to TRBJ2-1, with D perhaps TRBD1 (5 bases). The sequence derives from a human donor with multiple sclerosis. Specimen: CD4+ T cells from PBMCs. Here the CDR3 DNA reads TGTGCCAGCAGCCAAACAGGCTGGAATGAGCAGTTCTTC. As protein: CASSQTGWNEQFF.